This record looks at one T cell receptor beta chain sequence and its context. The target antigen is unknown. This sample was included in a study of graft-versus-host responses after intestinal transplantation. Looked up from germline, CDR1 is SGHKS and CDR2 is YYEKEE (reference sequence). The CDR3 covers 14 residues. The junction had 8 bases not matched to a gene; V was cut back by 4 bases and J by 6 bases. The method was immunoSEQ multiplex PCR; TCRdb's version includes in-frame clones alone and lacks a portion of them. This table has fewer than 60,000 clones, approximately 84% appearing once. This sample comprised unstimulated CD4+ T cells sorted from spleen or lymph node cells, obtained before transplant. The rearrangement links TRBV5-5 to TRBJ2-3; 7 positions agree with TRBD1. This receptor was identified in a human donor who was the organ donor for an intestinal transplant. CDR3 coding DNA: TGTGCCAGCAGCGTGGACAGGCCCTTGGATACGCAGTATTTT. Its translation: CASSVDRPLDTQYF. Looking up the rest from reference TRBV5-5 and TRBJ2-3 gives the full variable domain: DAGVTQSPTHLIKTRGQQVTLRCSPISGHKSVSWYQQVLGQGPQFIFQYYEKEERGRGNFPDRFSARQFPNYSSELNVNALLLGDSALYLCASSVDRPLDTQYFGPGTRLTVL.